The 32 T cell receptor beta chains reported below all come from one sample, sequenced in a study of blood T cell repertoires in COVID-19. The protocol was immunoSEQ multiplex PCR, while the TCRdb copy is restricted to in-frame clones and leaves out a portion. This sample has some 230,000 clones; around 80% occur once, and the top ten carry roughly 15%. Sequenced sample: PBMCs or T cells enriched from blood (not recorded which). Receptor source: a man aged 35 to 55 who had recovered from COVID-19.

The rearrangement links TRBV5-1 to TRBJ2-3; 7 bases map to TRBD2. Looked up from germline, CDR1 is SGHRS and CDR2 is YFSETQ. V was pared by 5 bases and J by 6 bases, with 9 bases of the junction left unmatched. The CDR3 runs 14 residues. CDR3 sequence reads: CASSGASGRDTQYF. CDR3 in DNA: TGCGCCAGCAGTGGGGCTAGCGGAAGGGATACGCAGTATTTT.

V and J are TRBV6-5 and TRBJ1-3; a possible D gene is TRBD1 (6 bases). The CDR3 is made up of 14 amino acids. The germline V gene has CDR1 MNHEY and CDR2 SVGAGI. Trimming removed 8 bases from V and 0 bases from J, with 11 bases in between. CDR3 in amino acids: CASGRTVSGNTIYF. The CDR3 DNA is TGTGCCAGCGGCAGGACAGTCTCTGGAAACACCATATATTTT.

The chain has TRBV18 and TRBJ1-1; maybe TRBD1 (6 bases). V lost 4 bases to trimming and J lost 7 bases, with 10 bases between them. Germline V gives CDR1 KGHSH, CDR2 LQKENI. This CDR3 contains 12 residues. CDR3 nucleotide sequence: TGTGCCAGCTCACTGATAGGGGGTGAAGCTTTCTTT. Protein sequence: CASSLIGGEAFF.

In this sample, this clone turned up once. The chain employs TRBV7-6 and TRBJ2-1; 9 bases line up with TRBD1. After removal of 5 bases from V and 6 bases from J, the junction contained 8 bases not matched to a gene. CDR3 length equals 15 residues. Looked up from germline, CDR1 is SGHVS and CDR2 is FNYEAQ. The CDR3 reads CASSRTGVGGNEQFF. In DNA, the CDR3 is TGTGCCAGCAGCCGGACAGGGGTGGGTGGCAATGAGCAGTTCTTC. The whole variable domain, remainder taken from reference TRBV7-6 and TRBJ2-1, is GAGVSQSPRYKVTKRGQDVALRCDPISGHVSLYWYRQALGQGPEFLTYFNYEAQQDKSGLPNDRFSAERPEGSISTLTIQRTEQRDSAMYRCASSRTGVGGNEQFFGPGTRLTVL.

The chain recombines TRBV7-3 with TRBJ2-5, with D perhaps TRBD2 (6 bases). The CDR3 spans 17 residues. V gave up 3 bases and J gave up 5 bases, with 22 bases separating them. CDR1 SGHTA and CDR2 FQGTGA come from the germline V gene. CDR3 sequence (DNA): TGTGCCAGCAGCTTCCTCGGTCGGGAGTCGTGGTCGGAGACCCAGTACTTC. Its translation is CASSFLGRESWSETQYF.

In nucleotides, the CDR3 is TGTGCCAGCAGCTTGAAAAGACAGGGGTGGGACTATGGCTACACCTTC. It codes for CASSLKRQGWDYGYTF. The rearrangement joins TRBV7-3 to TRBJ1-2, with 8 bases identical to TRBD1. The CDR3 has 16 amino acids. From germline, CDR1 is SGHTA and CDR2 FQGTGA. The V gene end was trimmed by 3 bases and the J gene end by 3 bases; junction bases not matched to a gene: 9. The variable domain in full, with the rest retrieved from reference TRBV7-3 and TRBJ1-2, is GAGVSQTPSNKVTEKGKYVELRCDPISGHTALYWYRQSLGQGPEFLIYFQGTGAADDSGLPNDRFFAVRPEGSVSTLKIQRTERGDSAVYLCASSLKRQGWDYGYTFGSGTRLTVV.

There are a few counts of this clone. The chain uses TRBV4-3 and TRBJ1-5, with TRBD1 matching over 8 bases. V trimming: 4 bases; J trimming: 1 base; junction bases outside the gene matches: 6. Germline V gene data show CDR1 as LGHNA and CDR2 as YSLEER. The CDR3 totals 16 residues. The CDR3 region is CASSPTQGASNQPQHF. In nucleotides, the CDR3 is TGCGCCAGCAGCCCCACTCAGGGGGCGAGCAATCAGCCCCAGCATTTT.

This CDR3 reads CASSPGTSGALSTDTQYF. The DNA of the CDR3 is TGCGCCAGCAGCCCGGGGACTAGCGGGGCCTTAAGCACAGATACGCAGTATTTT. V gene TRBV4-3 combines with J gene TRBJ2-3; 13 bases align to TRBD2. The CDR3 contains 18 residues. The germline gives CDR1 LGHNA, CDR2 YSLEER. The ends lost 4 bases at V and 0 bases at J; junction bases unmatched: 7.

This sequence joins TRBV28 and TRBJ1-5; weak D call: TRBD1 (6 bases). The germline V gene has CDR1 MDHEN and CDR2 SYDVKM. With 6 bases removed from V and 6 bases from J, the gap between germline ends came to 12 bases. This CDR3 is 13 amino acids long. The CDR3 DNA sequence: TGTGCCAGCAGACCAGGGGTGGGTCAGCCCCAGCATTTT. This encodes CASRPGVGQPQHF. The complete variable domain, with remaining parts taken from reference TRBV28 and TRBJ1-5, reads DVKVTQSSRYLVKRTGEKVFLECVQDMDHENMFWYRQDPGLGLRLIYFSYDVKMKEKGDIPEGYSVSREKKERFSLILESASTNQTSMYLCASRPGVGQPQHFGDGTRLSIL.

In DNA, the CDR3 is TGTGCCAGCAGTGTAACCGGGGGGGAGACCCAGTACTTC. It encodes CASSVTGGETQYF. The J gene is TRBJ2-5, the V gene TRBV2; the match to TRBD2 covers 7 bases. Germline-derived CDR1 and CDR2 are SNHLY and FYNNEI. This CDR3 is 13 amino acids long. Trimming cost V 4 bases and J 5 bases; bases outside gene matches: 4.

V gene TRBV7-2 combines with J gene TRBJ1-2; D is unresolved. This CDR3 region has 14 residues. V was cut by 0 bases and J by 8 bases, with 13 bases left in between. Germline V gives CDR1 SGHTA, CDR2 FQGNSA. CDR3 nucleotides: TGTGCCAGCAGCTTAGCCGTACAGTTGGGCGGCTACACCTTC. Translating gives CASSLAVQLGGYTF. The complete variable domain, with remaining parts taken from reference TRBV7-2 and TRBJ1-2, reads GAGVSQSPSNKVTEKGKDVELRCDPISGHTALYWYRQSLGQGLEFLIYFQGNSAPDKSGLPSDRFSAERTGGSVSTLTIQRTQQEDSAVYLCASSLAVQLGGYTFGSGTRLTVV.

The chain uses TRBV7-3 and TRBJ2-1, with 8 nucleotides matching TRBD1. V trimming: 5 bases; J trimming: 9 bases; junction bases outside the gene matches: 9. CDR3 length: 14 residues. In germline, CDR1 is SGHTA, CDR2 FQGTGA. CDR3: CASSQGGRGPEQFF. The CDR3 bases are TGTGCCAGCAGCCAAGGGGGCAGGGGGCCTGAGCAGTTCTTC.

This clone was recorded once. The chain joins TRBV28 to TRBJ2-5; 7 bases fit TRBD1. Trimming removed 6 bases from V and 2 bases from J; junction bases left unmatched: 6. The CDR3 consists of 14 residues. CDR1 is MDHEN, CDR2 SYDVKM, per germline. The CDR3 region has the DNA TGTGCCAGCAGAGAAATGGGACAGCAAGAGACCCAGTACTTC. Protein sequence: CASREMGQQETQYF.

V is TRBV3-1 (or the pseudogene TRBV3-2) and J is TRBJ2-2; tentative D call: TRBD1 (6 bases). The V and J ends lost 2 bases and 6 bases respectively, with 13 bases between them. In germline, CDR1 is LGHDT, CDR2 YNNKEL (reference sequence). CDR3 size: 15 residues. This CDR3 reads CASSQYPTGSGELFF. CDR3 sequence (DNA): TGTGCCAGCAGCCAATATCCCACAGGGTCCGGGGAGCTGTTTTTT.

This chain uses TRBV5-1 with TRBJ1-2, with D perhaps matching TRBD1 (5 bases). Per the germline V gene, CDR1 is SGHRS and CDR2 is YFSETQ. The germline V and J ends were trimmed by 3 bases and 2 bases, with 14 bases remaining between them. The CDR3 sequence is 15 residues long. Here the CDR3 reads CASSSAGLQNYGYTF. For the CDR3, the DNA is TGCGCCAGCAGCTCCGCGGGACTCCAGAACTATGGCTACACCTTC.

V gene TRBV3-1 (or the pseudogene TRBV3-2) combines with J gene TRBJ1-6, with 9 bases fitting TRBD1. This CDR3 contains 17 residues. The J segment lost 8 bases and the V segment lost 0 bases, leaving 8 bases of the junction unmatched. Germline loops: CDR1 LGHDT, CDR2 YNNKEL (reference sequence). CDR3 bases: TGTGCCAGCAGCCAAGATAAATACCGGGACAGGGATTCACCCCTCCACTTT. It is translated as CASSQDKYRDRDSPLHF.

The V call is TRBV6-5, the J call TRBJ2-7, with 9 bases aligning to TRBD1. Germline values: CDR1 MNHEY, CDR2 SVGAGI. Unmatched junction bases numbered 2, after V lost 2 bases and J lost 3 bases. The length of the CDR3 is 14 residues. In DNA form, the CDR3 reads TGTGCCAGCAGTTACCAGGGACAGGGCTACGAGCAGTACTTC. It yields the protein CASSYQGQGYEQYF.

The genes are TRBV5-1 and TRBJ2-2; D gene ambiguous. This CDR3 contains 13 residues. Germline CDR1 SGHRS, CDR2 YFSETQ. Trimming removed 0 bases from V and 4 bases from J, with 4 bases in between. The CDR3 is CASSLERTGELFF. The CDR3, as DNA: TGCGCCAGCAGCTTGGAGCGCACCGGGGAGCTGTTTTTT.

The rearrangement joins TRBV7-9 to TRBJ1-1; D is unclear. This CDR3 has 14 amino acids. The germline V and J ends were trimmed by 0 bases and 2 bases, with 7 bases remaining between them. Germline CDR1 is SEHNR and CDR2 is FQNEAQ (reference sequence). The CDR3 reads CASSLAEGNTEAFF. The CDR3 coding sequence is TGTGCCAGCAGCTTAGCGGAGGGAAACACTGAAGCTTTCTTT.

The chain employs TRBV6-5 and TRBJ1-1; 10 nucleotides match TRBD1. The CDR3 runs 14 residues. The ends lost 6 bases at V and 4 bases at J; junction bases unmatched: 5. The germline V gene has CDR1 MNHEY and CDR2 SVGAGI. CDR3 residues: CASRDRGLSTEAFF. In DNA, the CDR3 is TGTGCCAGCAGGGACAGGGGGTTAAGCACTGAAGCTTTCTTT.

CDR3: CSASSGTGFFEQYF. CDR3 nucleotide sequence: TGCAGTGCTAGTAGTGGGACAGGGTTTTTCGAGCAGTACTTC. The chain links TRBV20-1 to TRBJ2-7, with 9 positions matching TRBD1. With 3 bases clipped from V and 6 bases from J, the junction kept 9 bases outside the gene matches. Germline lookup yields CDR1 DFQATT and CDR2 SNEGSKA (reference sequence). This CDR3 is built from 14 residues.

V is TRBV9 and J is TRBJ2-2; 8 positions match TRBD2. Germline loops: CDR1 SGDLS, CDR2 YYNGEE. This CDR3 is built from 16 residues. Unmatched junction bases numbered 8, after V lost 1 base and J lost 6 bases. Here the CDR3 DNA reads TGTGCCAGCAGCGTAACGGTAGCGGGGATCTCCGGGGAGCTGTTTTTT. This sequence encodes CASSVTVAGISGELFF. Variable domain in full (rest from reference TRBV9 and TRBJ2-2): DSGVTQTPKHLITATGQRVTLRCSPRSGDLSVYWYQQSLDQGLQFLIQYYNGEERAKGNILERFSAQQFPDLHSELNLSSLELGDSALYFCASSVTVAGISGELFFGEGSRLTVL.

This sequence joins TRBV20-1 and TRBJ2-7; TRBD2 is a possible D gene (5 bases). CDR1 and CDR2 from the germline V gene are DFQATT and SNEGSKA (reference sequence). The CDR3 extends over 11 amino acids. V was pared by 4 bases and J by 3 bases, with 7 bases between. As DNA, the CDR3 is TGCAGTGCTATACTAGTCTACGAGCAGTACTTC. Protein sequence: CSAILVYEQYF.

This chain uses TRBV5-1 with TRBJ1-2; 9 bases agree with TRBD1. Germline values: CDR1 SGHRS, CDR2 YFSETQ. The CDR3 covers 14 residues. The ends lost 4 bases at V and 8 bases at J; junction bases unmatched: 9. The CDR3 region has the DNA TGCGCCAGCAGCAACGACCTGGGACAGGGAGGCTACACCTTC. It specifies CASSNDLGQGGYTF.

The genes are TRBV12-5 and TRBJ2-7; TRBD2 aligns across 8 bases. Per germline, CDR1 LGHNT and CDR2 FRNRAP. Trimming cost V 5 bases and J 6 bases; bases outside gene matches: 12. CDR3 size: 15 residues. The DNA of the CDR3 is TGTGCTAGTGGTCTATGGACGGGCGGGGGGATCGAGCAGTACTTC. Translation gives CASGLWTGGGIEQYF.

J is TRBJ1-1 and V is TRBV18; D may be TRBD1 (5 bases). This CDR3 is built from 17 residues. Trimming cost V 2 bases and J 5 bases, with 21 bases left between them. Germline V gene sequence: CDR1 KGHSH, CDR2 LQKENI. The CDR3 nucleotides are TGTGCCAGCTCACCAGTCTTAGGATCGCGGAGGGGTACTGAAGCTTTCTTT. It specifies CASSPVLGSRRGTEAFF.

The V call is TRBV9, the J call TRBJ2-3, with 8 bases that match TRBD2. Trimming cost V 4 bases and J 2 bases; bases outside gene matches: 6. The CDR3 length is 15 residues. In germline, CDR1 is SGDLS, CDR2 YYNGEE. Here the CDR3 reads CASSPRAGDTDTQYF. The CDR3 bases are TGTGCCAGCAGCCCTAGAGCGGGAGACACAGATACGCAGTATTTT.

The chain has TRBV11-3 and TRBJ2-7; possibly TRBD1 for D (5 bases). The CDR3 contains 13 residues. CDR1 is SGHNT and CDR2 is YENEEA in the germline V gene. Trimming stripped 5 bases from V and 6 bases from J, with 14 bases between. Here the CDR3 reads CASSTIQGGEQYF. CDR3 DNA: TGTGCCAGCAGCACTATTCAGGGCGGCGAGCAGTACTTC.

The chain has TRBV9 and TRBJ2-7; 7 bases fit TRBD1. J lost 4 bases, V lost 0 bases, and 7 bases had no gene match. The CDR3 runs to 15 residues. Germline CDR1 reads SGDLS; CDR2 reads YYNGEE. CDR3 residues: CASSVGGTETYEQYF. The DNA of the CDR3 is TGTGCCAGCAGCGTAGGAGGGACAGAGACATACGAGCAGTACTTC.

The chain recombines TRBV24-1 with TRBJ1-2, with D perhaps TRBD1 (5 bases). Trimming removed 1 base from V and 4 bases from J, with 9 bases in between. Germline V gives CDR1 KGHDR, CDR2 SFDVKD. CDR3 length: 14 amino acids. The CDR3 spells CATSDFRRGYGYTF. The CDR3 bases are TGTGCCACCAGTGATTTCAGGAGGGGCTATGGCTACACCTTC.

This clone was seen just once. The rearrangement joins TRBV7-2 to TRBJ2-7; 14 positions agree with TRBD2. The length of the CDR3 is 17 residues. V lost 5 bases and J lost 0; bases outside the gene matches: 6. CDR1 SGHTA and CDR2 FQGNSA come from the germline V gene. The CDR3 region is CASSPGTSGGHSYEQYF. In nucleotides, the CDR3 is TGTGCCAGCAGCCCCGGGACTAGCGGGGGTCACTCCTACGAGCAGTACTTC.

The rearrangement uses TRBV19 and TRBJ1-1, with 9 bases matching TRBD1. This CDR3 comprises 15 residues. J gave up 3 bases and V 5 bases, and 7 bases lay outside the gene matches. CDR1 is LNHDA, CDR2 SQIVND, per germline (reference sequence). CDR3 sequence (DNA): TGTGCCAGTAGTCCCCATGGACAGGGGTACACTGAAGCTTTCTTT. Amino acid sequence: CASSPHGQGYTEAFF.